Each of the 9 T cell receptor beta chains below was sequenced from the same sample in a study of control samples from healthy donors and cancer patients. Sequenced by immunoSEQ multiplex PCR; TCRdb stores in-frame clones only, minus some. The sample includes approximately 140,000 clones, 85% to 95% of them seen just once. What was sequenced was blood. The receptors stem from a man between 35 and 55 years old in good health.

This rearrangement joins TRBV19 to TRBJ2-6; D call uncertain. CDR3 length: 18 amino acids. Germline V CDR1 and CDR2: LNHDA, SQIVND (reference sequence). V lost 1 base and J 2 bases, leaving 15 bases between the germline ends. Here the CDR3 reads CASSIVTARRPGANVLTF. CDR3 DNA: TGTGCCAGTAGTATAGTTACAGCCCGGCGCCCTGGGGCCAACGTCCTGACTTTC.

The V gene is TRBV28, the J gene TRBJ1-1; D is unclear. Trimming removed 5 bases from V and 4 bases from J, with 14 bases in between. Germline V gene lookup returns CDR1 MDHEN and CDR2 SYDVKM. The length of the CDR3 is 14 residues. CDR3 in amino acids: CASSEEGSPTEAFF. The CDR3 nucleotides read TGTGCCAGCAGTGAGGAGGGATCTCCCACTGAAGCTTTCTTT.

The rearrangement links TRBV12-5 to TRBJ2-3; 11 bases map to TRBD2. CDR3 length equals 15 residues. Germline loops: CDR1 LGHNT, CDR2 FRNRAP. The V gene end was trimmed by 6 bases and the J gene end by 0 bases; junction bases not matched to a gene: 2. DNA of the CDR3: TGTGCTAGTGGACCTAGCGGGGGGAGCACAGATACGCAGTATTTT. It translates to CASGPSGGSTDTQYF.

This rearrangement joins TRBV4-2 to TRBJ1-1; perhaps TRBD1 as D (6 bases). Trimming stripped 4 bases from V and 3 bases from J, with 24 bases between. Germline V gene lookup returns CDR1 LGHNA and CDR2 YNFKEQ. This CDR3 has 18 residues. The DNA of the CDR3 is TGTGCCAGCAGCCTGAGGGTCGGGGCCCGAGGGGGAGACACTGAAGCTTTCTTT. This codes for CASSLRVGARGGDTEAFF.

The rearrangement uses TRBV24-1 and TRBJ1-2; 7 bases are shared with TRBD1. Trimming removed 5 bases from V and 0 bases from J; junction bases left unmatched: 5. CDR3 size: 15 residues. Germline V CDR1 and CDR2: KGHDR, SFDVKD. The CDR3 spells CATSAIGTANYGYTF. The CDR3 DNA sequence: TGTGCCACCAGTGCTATCGGGACAGCTAACTATGGCTACACCTTC.

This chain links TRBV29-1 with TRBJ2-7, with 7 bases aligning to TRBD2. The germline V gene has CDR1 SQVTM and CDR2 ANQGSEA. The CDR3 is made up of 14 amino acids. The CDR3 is CRALPGLKSYEQYF. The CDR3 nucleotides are TGCAGGGCATTGCCGGGACTAAAGTCTTACGAGCAGTACTTC.

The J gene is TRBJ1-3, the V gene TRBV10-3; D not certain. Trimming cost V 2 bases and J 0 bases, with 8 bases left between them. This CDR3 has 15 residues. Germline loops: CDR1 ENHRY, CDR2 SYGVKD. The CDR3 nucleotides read TGTGCCATCAGTGAGGTGGGCCTCTCTGGAAACACCATATATTTT. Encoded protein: CAISEVGLSGNTIYF.

The CDR3 reads CASSVSGAAQETQYF. Here the CDR3 DNA reads TGTGCCAGCAGCGTCAGTGGAGCGGCGCAAGAGACCCAGTACTTC. The V call is TRBV7-8, the J call TRBJ2-5; tentatively, D is TRBD2 (5 bases). V was shortened by 5 bases and J by 2 bases, with 15 bases between the two germline ends. Germline V lookup: CDR1 SGHVS, CDR2 FQNEAQ. The CDR3 is 15 residues long.

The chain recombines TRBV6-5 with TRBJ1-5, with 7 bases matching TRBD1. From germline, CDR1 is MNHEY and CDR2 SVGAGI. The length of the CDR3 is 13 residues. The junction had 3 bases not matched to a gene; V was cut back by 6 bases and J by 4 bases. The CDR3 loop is CASSGTANQPQHF. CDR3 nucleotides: TGTGCCAGCAGCGGGACAGCTAATCAGCCCCAGCATTTT.